A selection of T cell receptor beta chains follows, all from one sample in a study of blood T cell repertoires in COVID-19. Profiling relied on immunoSEQ multiplex PCR, and the TCRdb table lists in-frame clones only, not all of them. The table records 150,000 or so clones, around 83% of them present only once. The sequenced material came from peripheral blood. The receptors originated from a man between 65 and 85 years old who had recovered from COVID-19. Both conserved end residues are part of each CDR3. The D gene is left open where the match is weak. For some rows the clone size is stated as once, few or many, or as a class when expanded; others skip it.

>TRBD2|NA|TRBJ2-2|TRBV7-3
TGTGCCAGCAGCACATCTAGCGGGAGTATCCCCGGGGAGCTGTTTTTT
CASSTSSGSIPGELFF
>TRBD1|NA|TRBJ2-7|TRBV5-1
TGCGCCAGCAGCCCTGGGGTTGGGACAGGGCCGCGCGAGCAGTACTTC
CASSPGVGTGPREQYF
>NA|NA|TRBJ1-1|TRBV5-5
TGTGCCAGCAGCTTGTTTTTGGCGAACACTGAAGCTTTCTTT
CASSLFLANTEAFF
>NA|NA|TRBJ2-7|TRBV7-2
TGTGCCAGCAGCTTCGTACAGGTGTTATCCTACGAGCAGTACTTC
CASSFVQVLSYEQYF
>TRBD2|NA|TRBJ2-7|TRBV29-1
TGCAGCGTTGACCCAGGGAGCGGGAGGTCGTCCGAGCAGTACTTC
CSVDPGSGRSSEQYF
>NA|NA|TRBJ2-3|TRBV7-9
TGTGCCAGCAGCTTAGCTGGACAGTCTAGCACAGATACGCAGTATTTT
CASSLAGQSSTDTQYF
>NA|NA|TRBJ2-7|TRBV7-2
TGTGCCAGCAGCTTACAGGGCAGCCGCTACGAGCAGTACTTC
CASSLQGSRYEQYF
>NA|NA|TRBJ1-1|TRBV2
TGTGCCAGCAGTGACAGGATTGCTGAAGCTTTCTTT
CASSDRIAEAFF
>TRBD1|few|TRBJ1-3|TRBV4-1
TGCGCCAGCAGCCAAGATGGATCCGGACAGGGGGCTTCTGGAAACACCATATATTTT
CASSQDGSGQGASGNTIYF
>TRBD1|NA|TRBJ2-3|TRBV6-5
TGTGCCAGCAGTAACGACAGGGTAGCGACAGATACGCAGTATTTT
CASSNDRVATDTQYF
>NA|NA|TRBJ2-5|TRBV18
TGTGCCAGCTCACCACCGTGGGGGCAGGAGACCCAGTACTTC
CASSPPWGQETQYF
>NA|NA|TRBJ2-2|TRBV10-1
TGCGCCAGCAGTGCGGTCCCCGGGGAGCTGTTTTTT
CASSAVPGELFF